This T cell receptor beta chain was documented in a study of glioma-infiltrating T cells. Background on the study: Samples included WHO grade II oligodendrogliomas or astrocytomas and initial-diagnosis grade IV glioblastomas.

Study results and caveats: Shared blood CDR3 signature motifs marked patients with low tissue-blood divergence. Tissue and blood shared very few CDR3 sequences.

Concerning this clonotype: The antigen is not known.

Using RNA template, CDR3s of TCR alpha and beta were amplified with iRepertoire arm-PCR. For one-step reverse transcription and amplification, roughly 95-450 ng of tissue mRNA or PBMC total RNA was used. TCRdb analysed the multiplex PCR reads with MiXCR anew, one entry per CDR3 protein. The sample has roughly 350,000 distinct CDR3 sequences, roughly 41% seen once. Germline V gives CDR1 LNHDA, CDR2 SQIVND (reference sequence). With 7 bases clipped from V and 2 bases from J, the junction kept 8 bases outside the gene matches. CDR3 length equals 15 residues. The chain is built from TRBV19 and TRBJ1-1; 9 nucleotides align to TRBD1. This TCR was recovered from a human donor with low-grade glioma or glioblastoma, undergoing nonglioma brain surgery, or in good health (not recorded which). The material sequenced was glioma tissue, nonneoplastic brain tissue, or PBMCs (not recorded which). The CDR3 DNA sequence: TGTGCCAGTACCCTGGGACAGGGAGGAAACACTGAAGCTTTCTTT. This gives the protein CASTLGQGGNTEAFF.